This T cell receptor (beta chain) appears in the sequencing data of a study of cytomegalovirus exposure and HLA in healthy donors. This CDR3 has 15 residues. V was clipped by 7 bases and J by 5 bases; unmatched bases: 7. Germline CDR1 and CDR2: SGHRS and YFSETQ. Participants comprised healthy donors of bone marrow. PCR involved 60 Vbeta and 13 Jbeta primers. Sequenced by immunoSEQ multiplex PCR; TCRdb stores in-frame clones only, minus some. This table holds about 170,000 clones, approximately 80% found once. This rearrangement joins TRBV5-1 to TRBJ2-1; 12 nucleotides line up with TRBD2. The origin of this receptor is a boy between 2 and 15 years old in good health and CMV-seronegative. Sample: PBMCs. CDR3 residues: CASRLAGAIDNEQFF. CDR3 in DNA: TGCGCCAGCCGACTAGCGGGAGCGATTGACAATGAGCAGTTCTTC.